This TCR beta chain was sequenced in a study of cytomegalovirus exposure and HLA in healthy donors. Whole-study context: Prior work identified 100 million to 130 million unique TCR beta sequences in about 179 million T cells. Regarding the study as a whole: Previous analysis showed most TCR beta V segments were productive about 90% or about 30% of the time. In vitro testing confirmed a few CMV-associated chains as specific for CMV antigens. A later analysis showed HLA-associated TCR beta chains outstripping equally common others in clonal expansion.

With 60 Vbeta and 13 Jbeta primers, the PCR was carried out. The data were produced by immunoSEQ multiplex PCR, yet TCRdb's version contains in-frame clones alone and is incomplete. The sample yields some 160,000 clones, roughly 79% seen once. The CDR3 has 15 residues. CDR1 is LNHDA and CDR2 is SQIVND in the germline V gene (reference sequence). J lost 3 bases, V lost 5 bases, and 8 bases had no gene match. Concerning this clone: The antigen is unknown.

The sequencing sample was made of PBMCs. The receptor's source is a man aged 35 to 55 in good health and CMV-seronegative. V usage is TRBV19 and J usage is TRBJ2-5; TRBD1 matches at 8 bases. The CDR3 bases are TGTGCCAGTAGTGTCAGGCAGGGGGCTGAAGAGACCCAGTACTTC. It specifies CASSVRQGAEETQYF.